Below are 12 T cell receptor beta chains sequenced from a single sample in a study of blood T cell repertoires in COVID-19. Libraries were prepared by immunoSEQ multiplex PCR; TCRdb keeps only in-frame clonotypes and omits some of them. The table records about 45,000 clones, 80% to 90% of them present only once. Sequenced sample: peripheral blood. These receptors were taken from a human donor in a cohort sampled during active COVID-19.

Only one count was recorded for this clone. The chain has TRBV5-1 and TRBJ1-1, with 7 bases matching TRBD1. Germline-derived CDR1 and CDR2 are SGHRS and YFSETQ. CDR3 length: 14 residues. The V gene end was trimmed by 5 bases and the J gene end by 1 base; junction bases not matched to a gene: 5. This chain's CDR3 is CASSWGTENTEAFF. As DNA, the CDR3 is TGCGCCAGCAGTTGGGGGACAGAGAACACTGAAGCTTTCTTT. Full variable domain (remainder filled in from reference TRBV5-1 and TRBJ1-1): KAGVTQTPRYLIKTRGQQVTLSCSPISGHRSVSWYQQTPGQGLQFLFEYFSETQRNKGNFPGRFSGRQFSNSRSEMNVSTLELGDSALYLCASSWGTENTEAFFGQGTRLTVV.

This rearrangement joins TRBV11-2 to TRBJ1-2; TRBD1 matches at 9 bases. The CDR3 runs 16 residues. Per the germline V gene, CDR1 is SGHAT and CDR2 is FQNNGV. V shed 5 bases and J 2 bases; nucleotides not matched to a gene: 9. In nucleotides, the CDR3 is TGTGCCAGCAGCCGCGGACAGGGGACTTCCAACTATGGCTACACCTTC. It yields the protein CASSRGQGTSNYGYTF.

The gene calls are TRBV10-3 and TRBJ2-1, with TRBD1 as a possible D gene (6 bases). The CDR3 is 13 amino acids. Germline loops: CDR1 ENHRY, CDR2 SYGVKD. V was clipped by 2 bases and J by 6 bases, with 8 bases between them. The DNA for the CDR3 is TGTGCCATCAGTGAGGAGGACAGCAATGAGCAGTTCTTC. Translation gives CAISEEDSNEQFF.

J is TRBJ1-2 and V is TRBV5-6, with 7 nucleotides matching TRBD1. There are 14 residues in the CDR3. Germline trimming cut 0 bases from V and 3 bases from J; bases unmatched to any gene: 2. Germline V gives CDR1 SGHDT, CDR2 YYEEEE. CDR3 nucleotide sequence: TGTGCCAGCAGCTTGGGACAGGGATACTATGGCTACACCTTC. Translating gives CASSLGQGYYGYTF.

The chain is built from TRBV3-1 (or the pseudogene TRBV3-2) and TRBJ1-2, with 8 bases aligning to TRBD1. CDR3 length: 14 amino acids. Losses at the gene ends were 0 bases for V and 7 bases for J; bases not matched to a gene: 4. CDR1 LGHDT and CDR2 YNNKEL come from the germline V gene (reference sequence). CDR3 nucleotides: TGTGCCAGCAGCCAAGAGGACAGGGACCCTGGCTACACCTTC. As protein: CASSQEDRDPGYTF.

The V gene is TRBV7-2, the J gene TRBJ2-5; D is possibly TRBD2 (5 bases). Germline V gives CDR1 SGHTA, CDR2 FQGNSA. The CDR3 has 13 amino acids. The germline V and J ends were trimmed by 1 base and 5 bases, with 8 bases remaining between them. CDR3 sequence: CASSLGGWETQYF. CDR3 bases: TGTGCCAGCAGCTTAGGAGGGTGGGAGACCCAGTACTTC. The complete variable domain, with remaining parts taken from reference TRBV7-2 and TRBJ2-5, reads GAGVSQSPSNKVTEKGKDVELRCDPISGHTALYWYRQSLGQGLEFLIYFQGNSAPDKSGLPSDRFSAERTGGSVSTLTIQRTQQEDSAVYLCASSLGGWETQYFGPGTRLLVL.

This rearrangement joins TRBV4-1 to TRBJ2-3, with TRBD2 matching 11 bases. V lost 4 bases and J lost 2; bases outside the gene matches: 5. The germline gives CDR1 MGHRA, CDR2 YSYEKL. This CDR3 spans 16 amino acids. This CDR3 is CASSPRLAGTTDTQYF. DNA for the CDR3: TGCGCCAGCAGCCCACGACTAGCGGGAACCACAGATACGCAGTATTTT.

The J gene is TRBJ1-5, the V gene TRBV6-5; the match to TRBD1 covers 7 bases. The junction had 6 bases not matched to a gene; V was cut back by 6 bases and J by 7 bases. CDR3 length: 13 amino acids. The V gene's germline CDR1 is MNHEY and CDR2 SVGAGI. The CDR3: CASSRQGEQPQHF. CDR3 coding DNA: TGTGCCAGCAGCCGACAGGGAGAACAGCCCCAGCATTTT.

This sequence joins TRBV5-6 and TRBJ1-5; D gene ambiguous. This CDR3 is built from 14 residues. V was trimmed by 2 bases and J by 4 bases, leaving 10 bases between them. CDR1 is SGHDT and CDR2 is YYEEEE in the germline V gene. The CDR3 DNA follows: TGTGCCAGCAGCTTACTTGCTCCGAATCAGCCCCAGCATTTT. Amino acids: CASSLLAPNQPQHF.

The chain carries TRBV7-9 and TRBJ2-5, with 10 bases fitting TRBD1. The ends lost 5 bases at V and 3 bases at J; junction bases unmatched: 9. Germline assignment: CDR1 SEHNR and CDR2 FQNEAQ (reference sequence). The CDR3 is made up of 16 amino acids. CDR3 protein: CASSPGQGRVKETQYF. The CDR3 nucleotides read TGTGCCAGCAGCCCGGGACAGGGGCGTGTGAAAGAGACCCAGTACTTC.

The V call is TRBV7-9, the J call TRBJ2-2, with TRBD1 matching 9 bases. The CDR3 has 15 residues. Unmatched junction bases numbered 4, after V lost 4 bases and J lost 4 bases. Germline-derived CDR1 and CDR2 are SEHNR and FQNEAQ (reference sequence). This CDR3 is CASSSGQGSTGELFF. The CDR3 DNA follows: TGTGCCAGCAGCTCCGGACAGGGGAGCACCGGGGAGCTGTTTTTT.

This clone came up once. This chain joins TRBV7-8 and TRBJ1-5; D is unclear. Trimming left V 1 base short and J 0 bases short, with 10 bases between. Germline lookup yields CDR1 SGHVS and CDR2 FQNEAQ. The CDR3 covers 16 residues. As DNA, the CDR3 is TGTGCCAGCAGCTTAGGTCCCTTATATAGCAATCAGCCCCAGCATTTT. Translation gives CASSLGPLYSNQPQHF.